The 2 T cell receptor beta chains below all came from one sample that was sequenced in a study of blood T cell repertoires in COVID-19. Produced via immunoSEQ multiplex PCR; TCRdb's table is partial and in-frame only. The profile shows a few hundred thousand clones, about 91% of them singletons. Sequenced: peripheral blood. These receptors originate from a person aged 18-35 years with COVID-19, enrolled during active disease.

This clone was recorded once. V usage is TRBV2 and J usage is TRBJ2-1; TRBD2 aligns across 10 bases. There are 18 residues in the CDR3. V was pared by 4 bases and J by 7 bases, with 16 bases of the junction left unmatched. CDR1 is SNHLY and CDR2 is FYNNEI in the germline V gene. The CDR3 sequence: CASSGGTALAGVWNEQFF. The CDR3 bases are TGTGCCAGCAGTGGCGGTACGGCTCTAGCGGGAGTCTGGAATGAGCAGTTCTTC.

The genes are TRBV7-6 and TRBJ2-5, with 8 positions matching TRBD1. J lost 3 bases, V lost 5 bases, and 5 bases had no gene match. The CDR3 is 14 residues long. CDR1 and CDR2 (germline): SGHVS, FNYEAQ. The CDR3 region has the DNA TGTGCCAGCAGCCAGACAGGGGTGAAAGAGACCCAGTACTTC. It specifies CASSQTGVKETQYF. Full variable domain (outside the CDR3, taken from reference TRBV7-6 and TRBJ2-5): GAGVSQSPRYKVTKRGQDVALRCDPISGHVSLYWYRQALGQGPEFLTYFNYEAQQDKSGLPNDRFSAERPEGSISTLTIQRTEQRDSAMYRCASSQTGVKETQYFGPGTRLLVL.